Listed here is a single T cell receptor (beta chain). Its antigen remains unknown. The data derive from a study of cytomegalovirus exposure and HLA in healthy donors. Study-level points and caveats: A cluster of highly shared sequence variants was likely a sequencing artifact.

Germline lookup yields CDR1 MGHRA and CDR2 YSYEKL. The CDR3 contains 16 residues. V was clipped by 1 base and J by 15 bases; unmatched bases: 13. The PCR made use of 60 Vbeta and 13 Jbeta primers. Here immunoSEQ multiplex PCR was the method, and the copy in TCRdb shows in-frame clones only, minus some. The repertoire holds fewer than 65,000 clones, with 70% to 85% as singletons. The rearrangement uses TRBV4-1 and TRBJ2-1; 12 bases fit TRBD2. The receptor was isolated from a young man in good health and CMV-seronegative. The sequencing input was PBMCs. The CDR3 sequence is CASSQVRGTSGPSRFF. DNA for the CDR3: TGCGCCAGCAGCCAAGTAAGGGGGACTAGCGGGCCCAGTCGGTTCTTC.